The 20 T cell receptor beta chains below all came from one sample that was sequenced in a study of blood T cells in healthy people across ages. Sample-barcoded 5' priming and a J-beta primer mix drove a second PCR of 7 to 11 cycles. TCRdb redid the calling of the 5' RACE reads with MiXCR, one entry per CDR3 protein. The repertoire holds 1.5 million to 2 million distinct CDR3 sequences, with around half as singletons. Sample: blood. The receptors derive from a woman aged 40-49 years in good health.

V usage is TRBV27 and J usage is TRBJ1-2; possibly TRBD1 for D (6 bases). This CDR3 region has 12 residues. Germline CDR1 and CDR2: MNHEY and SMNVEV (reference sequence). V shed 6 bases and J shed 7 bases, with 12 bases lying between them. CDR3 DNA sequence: TGTGCCAGCAGGGGGGGGGCCTTTGGCTACACCTTC. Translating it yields CASRGGAFGYTF.

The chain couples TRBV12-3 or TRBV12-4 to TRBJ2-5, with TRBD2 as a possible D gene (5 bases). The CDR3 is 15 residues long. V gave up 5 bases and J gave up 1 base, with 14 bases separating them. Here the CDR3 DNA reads TGTGCCAGCAGTCCCCCCAGGACTTTCCAAGAGACCCAGTACTTC. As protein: CASSPPRTFQETQYF.

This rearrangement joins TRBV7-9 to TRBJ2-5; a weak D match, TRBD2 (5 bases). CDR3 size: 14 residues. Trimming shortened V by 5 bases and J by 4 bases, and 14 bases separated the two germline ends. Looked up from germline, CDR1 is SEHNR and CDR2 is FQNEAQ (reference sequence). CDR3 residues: CASSPGMMGETQYF. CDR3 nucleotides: TGTGCCAGCAGCCCGGGGATGATGGGAGAGACCCAGTACTTC.

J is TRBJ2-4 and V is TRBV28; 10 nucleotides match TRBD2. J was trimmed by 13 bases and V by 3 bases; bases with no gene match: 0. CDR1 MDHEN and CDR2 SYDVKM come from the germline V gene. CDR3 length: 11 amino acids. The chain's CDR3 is CASSFSGGQYF. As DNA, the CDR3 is TGTGCCAGCAGTTTTAGCGGGGGGCAGTACTTC.

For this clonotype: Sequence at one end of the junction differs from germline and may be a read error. CDR3 residues: CASGQVGTSGLRETQYF. As DNA, the CDR3 is TGCGCCAGCGGCCAAGTGGGGACTAGCGGTTTGAGAGAGACCCAGTACTTC. This chain connects TRBV4-1 to TRBJ2-5; 11 nucleotides match TRBD2. Germline V gene sequence: CDR1 MGHRA, CDR2 YSYEKL. The CDR3 consists of 17 residues.

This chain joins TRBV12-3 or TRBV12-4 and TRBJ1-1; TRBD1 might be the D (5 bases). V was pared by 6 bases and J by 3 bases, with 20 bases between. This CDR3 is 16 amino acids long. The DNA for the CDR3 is TGTGCCAGCAGGGGAGTCTTGGGCGGGGGAGACACTGAAGCTTTCTTT. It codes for CASRGVLGGGDTEAFF.

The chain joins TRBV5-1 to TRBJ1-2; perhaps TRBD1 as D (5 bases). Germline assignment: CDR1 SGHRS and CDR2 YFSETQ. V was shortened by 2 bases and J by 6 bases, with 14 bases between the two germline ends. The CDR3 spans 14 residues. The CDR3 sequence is CASSFAAGRNGYTF. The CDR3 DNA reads TGCGCCAGCAGCTTCGCTGCAGGGAGGAATGGCTACACCTTC. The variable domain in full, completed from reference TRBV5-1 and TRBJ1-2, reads KAGVTQTPRYLIKTRGQQVTLSCSPISGHRSVSWYQQTPGQGLQFLFEYFSETQRNKGNFPGRFSGRQFSNSRSEMNVSTLELGDSALYLCASSFAAGRNGYTFGSGTRLTVV.

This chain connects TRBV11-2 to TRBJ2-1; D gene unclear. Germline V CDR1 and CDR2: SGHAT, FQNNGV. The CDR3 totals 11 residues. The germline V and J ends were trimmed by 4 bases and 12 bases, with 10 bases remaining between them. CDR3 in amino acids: CASSSITGQFF. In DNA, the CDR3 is TGTGCCAGCAGCTCTATCACTGGGCAGTTCTTC.

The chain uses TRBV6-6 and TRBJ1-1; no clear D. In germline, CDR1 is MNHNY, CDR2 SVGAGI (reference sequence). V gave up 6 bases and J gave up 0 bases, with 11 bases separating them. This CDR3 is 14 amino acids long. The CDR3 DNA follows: TGTGCCAGCAGACAGTTCGATATGAACACTGAAGCTTTCTTT. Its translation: CASRQFDMNTEAFF.

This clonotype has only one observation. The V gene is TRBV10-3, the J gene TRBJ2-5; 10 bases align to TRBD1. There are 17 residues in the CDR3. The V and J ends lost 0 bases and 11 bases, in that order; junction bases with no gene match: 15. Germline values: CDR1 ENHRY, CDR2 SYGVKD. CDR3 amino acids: CAISESTGQGVGNEQYF. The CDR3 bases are TGTGCCATCAGTGAGTCTACTGGACAGGGGGTTGGAAATGAGCAGTACTTC.

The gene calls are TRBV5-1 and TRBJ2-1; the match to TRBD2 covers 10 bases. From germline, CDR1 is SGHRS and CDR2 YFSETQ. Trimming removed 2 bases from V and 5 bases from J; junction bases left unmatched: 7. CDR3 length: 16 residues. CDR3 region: CASSFLSGGADNEQFF. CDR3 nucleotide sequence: TGCGCCAGCAGCTTTCTAAGCGGGGGGGCCGACAATGAGCAGTTCTTC. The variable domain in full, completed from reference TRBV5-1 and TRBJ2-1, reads KAGVTQTPRYLIKTRGQQVTLSCSPISGHRSVSWYQQTPGQGLQFLFEYFSETQRNKGNFPGRFSGRQFSNSRSEMNVSTLELGDSALYLCASSFLSGGADNEQFFGPGTRLTVL.

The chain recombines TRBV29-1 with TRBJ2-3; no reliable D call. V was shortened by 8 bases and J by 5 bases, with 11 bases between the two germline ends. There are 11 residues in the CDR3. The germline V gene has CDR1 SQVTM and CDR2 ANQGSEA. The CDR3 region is CSPYVGDTQYF. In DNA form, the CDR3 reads TGCAGCCCTTACGTTGGAGATACGCAGTATTTT.

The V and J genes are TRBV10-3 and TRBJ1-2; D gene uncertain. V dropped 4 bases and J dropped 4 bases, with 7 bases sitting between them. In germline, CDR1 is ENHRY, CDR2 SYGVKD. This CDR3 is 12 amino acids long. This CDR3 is CAISVGSYGYTF. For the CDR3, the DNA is TGTGCCATCAGTGTCGGCAGCTATGGCTACACCTTC.

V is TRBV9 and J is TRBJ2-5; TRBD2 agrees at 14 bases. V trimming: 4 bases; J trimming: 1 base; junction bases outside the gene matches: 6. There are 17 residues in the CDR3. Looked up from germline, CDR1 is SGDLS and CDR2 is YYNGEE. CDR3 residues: CASSIGTSGGCQETQYF. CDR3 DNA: TGTGCCAGCAGCATTGGGACTAGCGGGGGATGCCAAGAGACCCAGTACTTC.

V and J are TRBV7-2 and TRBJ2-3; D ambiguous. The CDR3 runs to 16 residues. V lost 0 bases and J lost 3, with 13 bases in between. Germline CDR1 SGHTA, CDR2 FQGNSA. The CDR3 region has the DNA TGTGCCAGCAGCTTAGCCTCCGGACGTGTGACAGATACGCAGTATTTT. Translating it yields CASSLASGRVTDTQYF.

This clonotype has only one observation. CDR3 amino acids: CASSLSTFQGTVGETQYF. For the CDR3, the DNA is TGTGCCAGCAGCTTATCTACTTTTCAGGGGACCGTGGGGGAGACCCAGTACTTC. The chain employs TRBV7-9 and TRBJ2-5; the D gene is possibly TRBD1 (6 bases). V lost 2 bases and J lost 5, with 24 bases in between. Germline CDR1 SEHNR, CDR2 FQNEAQ (reference sequence). There are 18 residues in the CDR3.

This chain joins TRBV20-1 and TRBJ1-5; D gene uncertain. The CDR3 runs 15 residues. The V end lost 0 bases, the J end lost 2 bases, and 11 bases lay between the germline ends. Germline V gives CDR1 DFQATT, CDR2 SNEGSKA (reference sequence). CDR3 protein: CSARDVGIGNQPQHF. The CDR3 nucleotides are TGCAGTGCTAGAGATGTGGGCATCGGCAATCAGCCCCAGCATTTT.

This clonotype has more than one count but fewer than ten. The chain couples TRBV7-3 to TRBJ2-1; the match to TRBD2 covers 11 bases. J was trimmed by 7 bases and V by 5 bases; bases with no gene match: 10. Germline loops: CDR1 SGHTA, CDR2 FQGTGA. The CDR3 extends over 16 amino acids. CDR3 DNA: TGTGCCAGCAGCCGAACTAGCGGGGGCTATGGTAATGAGCAGTTCTTC. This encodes CASSRTSGGYGNEQFF.

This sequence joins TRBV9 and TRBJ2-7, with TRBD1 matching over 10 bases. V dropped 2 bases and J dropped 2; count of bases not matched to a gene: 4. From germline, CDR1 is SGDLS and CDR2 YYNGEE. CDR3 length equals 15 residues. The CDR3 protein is CASSVGQGDTYEQYF. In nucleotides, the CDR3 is TGTGCCAGCAGCGTTGGACAGGGGGATACCTACGAGCAGTACTTC.

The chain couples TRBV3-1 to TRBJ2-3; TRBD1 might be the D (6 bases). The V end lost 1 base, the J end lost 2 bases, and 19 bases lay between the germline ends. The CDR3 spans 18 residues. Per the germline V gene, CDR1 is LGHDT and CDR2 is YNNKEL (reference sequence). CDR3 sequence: CASSQGRERGSVTDTQYF. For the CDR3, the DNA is TGTGCCAGCAGCCAAGGCCGGGAAAGGGGGTCGGTCACAGATACGCAGTATTTT.